These 20 T cell receptor beta chains were sequenced from one sample in a study of cytomegalovirus exposure and HLA in healthy donors. PCR employed 60 Vbeta and 13 Jbeta primers. TCRdb's copy holds only in-frame clones and misses some; the assay was immunoSEQ multiplex PCR. The sample lists over 150,000 clones, approximately 74% occurring once. Input material: PBMCs. All receptors derive from a man in his late teens or twenties in good health and CMV-seronegative.

The rearrangement links TRBV6-5 to TRBJ2-7; 8 bases are a match to TRBD1. V gave up 7 bases and J gave up 9 bases; unmatched junction bases: 17. The germline CDR1 and CDR2 sequences are MNHEY and SVGAGI. The CDR3 length is 15 residues. CDR3 coding DNA: TGTGCCAGCACCTATGCGACAGGGGTTTCTTTTCCGCAGTACTTC. Translated: CASTYATGVSFPQYF.

The chain links TRBV5-1 to TRBJ2-5; TRBD2 aligns across 11 bases. In germline, CDR1 is SGHRS, CDR2 YFSETQ. Trimming removed 0 bases from V and 4 bases from J; junction bases left unmatched: 5. The CDR3 sequence is 16 residues long. CDR3 region: CASSLVPTSGGETQYF. The CDR3 DNA follows: TGCGCCAGCAGCTTGGTCCCCACTAGCGGGGGAGAGACCCAGTACTTC.

This clone was counted once. This sequence joins TRBV10-3 and TRBJ1-5; a possible D gene is TRBD1 (5 bases). The CDR3 loop spans 15 amino acids. CDR1 ENHRY and CDR2 SYGVKD come from the germline V gene. V lost 10 bases to trimming and J lost 5 bases, with 21 bases between them. Here the CDR3 DNA reads TGTGCCAACACGATGTATCGGGGGGTGGATCAGCCCCAGCATTTT. It translates to CANTMYRGVDQPQHF.

The chain employs TRBV11-1 and TRBJ1-1; maybe TRBD1 (6 bases). This CDR3 is 14 amino acids long. The germline V and J ends were trimmed by 8 bases and 3 bases, with 16 bases remaining between them. Germline V gene lookup returns CDR1 SGHAT and CDR2 FQDESV (reference sequence). CDR3 bases: TGTGCCAGCCGCCTGGGGGCGCGGGACACTGAAGCTTTCTTT. It encodes CASRLGARDTEAFF. Together with reference TRBV11-1 and TRBJ1-1, the CDR3 gives the full variable domain: EAEVAQSPRYKITEKSQAVAFWCDPISGHATLYWYRQILGQGPELLVQFQDESVVDDSQLPKDRFSAERLKGVDSTLKIQPAELGDSAMYLCASRLGARDTEAFFGQGTRLTVV.

The chain carries TRBV30 and TRBJ2-7, with D possibly matching TRBD2 (6 bases). The CDR3 extends over 13 amino acids. Germline-derived CDR1 and CDR2 are GTSNPN and SVGIG (reference sequence). V was trimmed by 1 base and J by 3 bases, leaving 10 bases between them. The CDR3 DNA sequence: TGTGCCTGGAGTGGGCCGGGGGACTACGAGCAGTACTTC. The encoded protein is CAWSGPGDYEQYF.

The rearrangement uses TRBV2 and TRBJ1-1; no reliable D call. V was shortened by 6 bases and J by 1 base, with 9 bases between the two germline ends. The CDR3 covers 13 residues. Germline V gene sequence: CDR1 SNHLY, CDR2 FYNNEI. The CDR3 sequence: CASSVDKNTEAFF. As DNA, the CDR3 is TGTGCCAGCAGCGTAGACAAGAACACTGAAGCTTTCTTT.

This sequence joins TRBV11-2 and TRBJ2-3; no clear D. Trimming left V 3 bases short and J 4 bases short, with 8 bases between. Germline V gives CDR1 SGHAT, CDR2 FQNNGV. This CDR3 comprises 13 residues. The DNA for the CDR3 is TGTGCCAGCAGCTTGGCGGATGCAGATACGCAGTATTTT. Translated: CASSLADADTQYF.

The chain couples TRBV28 to TRBJ1-5, with 8 nucleotides matching TRBD1. The CDR3 is 15 amino acids. Germline V gene lookup returns CDR1 MDHEN and CDR2 SYDVKM. Trimming removed 5 bases from V and 2 bases from J; junction bases left unmatched: 5. The CDR3 spells CASSRGQGGNQPQHF. The CDR3 DNA sequence: TGTGCCAGCAGTCGCGGACAGGGCGGCAATCAGCCCCAGCATTTT.

On this clone: The junction does not match germline at one end; this may be a read error. The chain joins TRBV5-1 to TRBJ2-6; the D gene is possibly TRBD1 (5 bases). Germline V gives CDR1 SGHRS, CDR2 YFSETQ. This CDR3 contains 17 residues. CDR3 sequence: CASSLVPVDSGANGLTF. The CDR3 coding sequence is TGCGCCAGCAGCTTGGTACCAGTCGACTCTGGGGCCAACGGCCTGACTTTC.

This rearrangement joins TRBV4-3 to TRBJ2-7; TRBD1 agrees at 8 bases. The CDR3 covers 15 residues. J was trimmed by 4 bases and V by 0 bases; bases with no gene match: 5. Germline V lookup: CDR1 LGHNA, CDR2 YSLEER. CDR3 region: CASSQDRGRPYEQYF. In DNA, the CDR3 is TGCGCCAGCAGCCAAGACAGGGGGCGACCGTACGAGCAGTACTTC.

The chain combines TRBV25-1 with TRBJ2-3; D gene uncertain. V was pared by 3 bases and J by 6 bases, with 13 bases between. The CDR3 length is 14 residues. The germline gives CDR1 MGHDK, CDR2 SYGVNS. CDR3 nucleotides: TGTGCCAGCAGTGACGCGGTTTTAGCCGATACGCAGTATTTT. Protein sequence: CASSDAVLADTQYF.

This chain uses TRBV5-1 with TRBJ1-1, with D uncertain. From germline, CDR1 is SGHRS and CDR2 YFSETQ. This CDR3 is built from 13 residues. Trimming shortened V by 2 bases and J by 1 base, and 6 bases separated the two germline ends. The CDR3 loop is CASSLNRNTEAFF. As DNA, the CDR3 is TGCGCCAGCAGCTTAAACAGGAACACTGAAGCTTTCTTT.

The rearrangement joins TRBV19 to TRBJ1-2; TRBD1 matches at 9 bases. Germline CDR1 and CDR2: LNHDA and SQIVND (reference sequence). This CDR3 is built from 13 residues. Germline trimming cut 5 bases from V and 5 bases from J; bases unmatched to any gene: 3. Here the CDR3 DNA reads TGTGCCAGTAGTCGCGGACAGGGGTATGGCTACACCTTC. Protein sequence: CASSRGQGYGYTF.

This clone was seen only a few times. This chain joins TRBV7-2 and TRBJ2-5, with a weak D call TRBD2 (6 bases). The J call is uncertain, as TRBJ2-7 better fits the DNA end. The V gene's germline CDR1 is SGHTA and CDR2 FQGNSA. The CDR3 length is 14 residues. CDR3 nucleotides: TGTGCCAGCAGGCGGACCAGGGAGGCCTACGAGCAGTACTTC. Protein: CASRRTREAYEQYF.

The chain links TRBV7-2 to TRBJ2-3, with 7 bases identical to TRBD1. The CDR3 sequence is 16 residues long. Trimming took 2 bases from V and 0 from J; bases not matched to a gene: 5. Germline-derived CDR1 and CDR2 are SGHTA and FQGNSA. The CDR3 loop is CASSLRGTESTDTQYF. The DNA for the CDR3 is TGTGCCAGCAGCTTAAGAGGGACAGAGAGCACAGATACGCAGTATTTT.

The chain has TRBV19 and TRBJ2-7; 8 bases agree with TRBD1. CDR1 LNHDA and CDR2 SQIVND come from the germline V gene (reference sequence). The length of the CDR3 is 15 residues. V was pared by 3 bases and J by 2 bases, with 6 bases of the junction left unmatched. The CDR3 loop reads CASSINPGGAYEQYF. CDR3 in DNA: TGTGCCAGTAGTATTAATCCAGGGGGCGCCTACGAGCAGTACTTC. The full variable domain, in which reference TRBV19 and TRBJ2-7 provide the parts outside the CDR3, is DGGITQSPKYLFRKEGQNVTLSCEQNLNHDAMYWYRQDPGQGLRLIYYSQIVNDFQKGDIAEGYSVSREKKESFPLTVTSAQKNPTAFYLCASSINPGGAYEQYFGPGTRLTVT.

This clone was detected only a few times. The V gene is TRBV6-5, the J gene TRBJ2-3; 9 nucleotides agree with TRBD1. V shed 6 bases and J 0 bases; nucleotides not matched to a gene: 4. CDR3 size: 15 residues. CDR1 and CDR2 (germline): MNHEY, SVGAGI. The CDR3 bases are TGTGCCAGCAGGTCCGGGACAGGGAGCACAGATACGCAGTATTTT. The encoded protein is CASRSGTGSTDTQYF.

J is TRBJ1-2 and V is TRBV6-5; tentatively, D is TRBD1 (6 bases). The length of the CDR3 is 14 residues. The V end lost 6 bases, the J end lost 2 bases, and 13 bases lay between the germline ends. Germline values: CDR1 MNHEY, CDR2 SVGAGI. The CDR3 DNA sequence: TGTGCCAGCAGAGAAGCTGGACAGAACTATGGCTACACCTTC. Translation gives CASREAGQNYGYTF.

This rearrangement joins TRBV10-1 to TRBJ2-2; TRBD1 agrees at 11 bases. CDR3 length equals 15 residues. The germline V gene encodes CDR1 WNHNN and CDR2 SYGVQD (reference sequence). V was pared by 4 bases and J by 5 bases, with 3 bases of the junction left unmatched. CDR3 DNA sequence: TGCGCCAGCAGTGGGGACAGGGGGAGAACCGGGGAGCTGTTTTTT. Its protein is CASSGDRGRTGELFF.

This clone appeared a few times. The chain recombines TRBV11-2 with TRBJ1-1; 7 bases match TRBD1. Trimming took 3 bases from V and 3 from J; bases not matched to a gene: 7. The length of the CDR3 is 15 residues. Germline V gene data show CDR1 as SGHAT and CDR2 as FQNNGV. In nucleotides, the CDR3 is TGTGCCAGCAGCTTTTTACAGGGGCGCGACACTGAAGCTTTCTTT. It encodes CASSFLQGRDTEAFF.